These T cell receptor beta chains were read from a single sample in a study of shared clonotypes between healthy human individuals. TCRdb's table, derived via immunoSEQ multiplex PCR, lists solely in-frame clones and lacks some. The sample lists roughly 2,000,000 clones; less than 95% were seen once. Sequencing was performed on naive CD8+ T cells sorted from blood. Source of these receptors: a man aged 18 to 29 in good health. Both conserved end residues are part of each CDR3. A D gene is named only where the DNA matches it firmly. A clone size is listed for some rows: how often the clone was seen (once, few, many), or a class if it is expanded.

D: -; size: -; J: TRBJ1-2; V: TRBV4-1; CDR3: CASSQVNIYGYTF; DNA: TGCGCCAGCAGCCAAGTTAACATCTATGGCTACACCTTC
D: -; size: -; J: TRBJ2-7; V: TRBV6-6; CDR3: CASLQGWEQYF; DNA: TGTGCCAGCCTACAGGGTTGGGAGCAGTACTTC
D: -; size: -; J: TRBJ2-3; V: TRBV27; CDR3: CASSSGADTQYF; DNA: TGTGCCAGCAGTTCAGGGGCAGATACGCAGTATTTT
D: -; size: -; J: TRBJ2-2; V: TRBV27; CDR3: CASSLNRVSGNTGELFF; DNA: TGTGCCAGCAGTTTAAATAGGGTTAGCGGGAACACCGGGGAGCTGTTTTTT
D: -; size: -; J: TRBJ1-6; V: TRBV9; CDR3: CASSAGGGGESPLHF; DNA: TGTGCCAGCAGCGCTGGGGGCGGGGGCGAGTCACCCCTCCACTTT
D: -; size: -; J: TRBJ2-5; V: TRBV28; CDR3: CASRPLIDLRETQYF; DNA: TGTGCCAGCAGACCCCTTATTGACCTAAGGGAGACCCAGTACTTC
D: -; size: once; J: TRBJ2-7; V: TRBV27; CDR3: CASSFGGLLTSYEQYF; DNA: TGTGCCAGCAGTTTCGGGGGCCTCCTAACCTCCTACGAGCAGTACTTC
D: -; size: -; J: TRBJ2-1; V: TRBV6-6; CDR3: CASTLGRNSYNEQFF; DNA: TGTGCCAGCACCCTAGGGAGAAACTCCTACAATGAGCAGTTCTTC
D: -; size: -; J: TRBJ1-4; V: TRBV11-2; CDR3: CASSVSPSEKLFF; DNA: TGTGCCAGCAGCGTATCACCCAGCGAAAAACTGTTTTTT
D: -; size: -; J: TRBJ2-7; V: TRBV7-9; CDR3: CASSQGLEPYEQYF; DNA: TGTGCCAGCAGCCAAGGACTGGAACCCTACGAGCAGTACTTC
D: -; size: -; J: TRBJ2-7; V: TRBV27; CDR3: CASSPSVGELSYEQYF; DNA: TGTGCCAGCAGTCCTTCGGTGGGGGAACTCTCCTACGAGCAGTACTTC
D: -; size: -; J: TRBJ1-5; V: TRBV4-1; CDR3: CASSQGTVGSNQPQHF; DNA: TGCGCCAGCAGCCAAGGGACAGTAGGCAGCAATCAGCCCCAGCATTTT
D: TRBD2; size: -; J: TRBJ2-7; V: TRBV29-1; CDR3: CSVVPGTSAYEQYF; DNA: TGCAGCGTTGTCCCTGGGACTAGCGCTTACGAGCAGTACTTC
D: TRBD1; size: -; J: TRBJ2-5; V: TRBV10-2; CDR3: CASSLTGIQETQYF; DNA: TGCGCCAGCAGCCTGACAGGGATTCAGGAGACCCAGTACTTC
D: -; size: once; J: TRBJ1-1; V: TRBV19; CDR3: CASSIGNRVTEAFF; DNA: TGTGCCAGTAGTATCGGAAACAGAGTCACTGAAGCTTTCTTT
D: -; size: once; J: TRBJ1-5; V: TRBV2; CDR3: CASSEHGMGNQPQHF; DNA: TGTGCCAGCAGTGAACATGGTATGGGGAATCAGCCCCAGCATTTT
D: TRBD2; size: -; J: TRBJ2-2; V: TRBV28; CDR3: CASTDTSGGAGPAGELFF; DNA: TGTGCCAGCACCGATACTAGCGGGGGGGCCGGCCCGGCCGGGGAGCTGTTTTTT
D: TRBD2; size: -; J: TRBJ2-1; V: TRBV7-9; CDR3: CASSLPAGGNEQFF; DNA: TGTGCCAGCAGCTTACCCGCGGGAGGGAATGAGCAGTTCTTC
D: TRBD1; size: -; J: TRBJ1-2; V: TRBV6-6; CDR3: CASSYDSPGQGYGYTF; DNA: TGTGCCAGCAGTTACGATTCTCCGGGACAGGGGTATGGCTACACCTTC
D: -; size: -; J: TRBJ2-7; V: TRBV7-9; CDR3: CASSLVFGSYEQYF; DNA: TGTGCCAGCAGCTTAGTATTCGGCTCCTACGAGCAGTACTTC
D: -; size: -; J: TRBJ2-7; V: TRBV7-6; CDR3: CASSLGSGLIHEQYF; DNA: TGTGCCAGCAGCTTAGGGTCTGGGTTAATCCACGAGCAGTACTTC
D: -; size: -; J: TRBJ2-6; V: TRBV7-2; CDR3: CASSLVGESGANVLTF; DNA: TGTGCCAGCAGCTTAGTAGGAGAATCTGGGGCCAACGTCCTGACTTTC
D: -; size: -; J: TRBJ2-1; V: TRBV4-1; CDR3: CASSQLASSYNEQFF; DNA: TGCGCCAGCAGCCAGCTAGCTTCCTCCTACAATGAGCAGTTCTTC
D: -; size: -; J: TRBJ2-7; V: TRBV4-1; CDR3: CASSFKAGFPPYEQYF; DNA: TGCGCCAGCAGCTTCAAGGCTGGGTTCCCTCCCTACGAGCAGTACTTC
D: -; size: -; J: TRBJ1-2; V: TRBV25-1; CDR3: CASRGEPGRVNYGYTF; DNA: TGTGCCAGCAGGGGGGAGCCGGGACGGGTGAACTATGGCTACACCTTC
D: TRBD1; size: -; J: TRBJ2-7; V: TRBV28; CDR3: CASSPGQGASEQYF; DNA: TGTGCCAGCAGTCCGGGACAGGGGGCCTCCGAGCAGTACTTC
D: -; size: few; J: TRBJ2-3; V: TRBV5-4; CDR3: CASSQRPRGASTDTQYF; DNA: TGTGCCAGCAGTCAAAGGCCCAGGGGAGCTAGCACAGATACGCAGTATTTT
D: -; size: -; J: TRBJ1-1; V: TRBV15; CDR3: CATSRVGTRGTEAFF; DNA: TGTGCCACCAGCAGGGTAGGGACCCGAGGGACTGAAGCTTTCTTT
D: TRBD2; size: -; J: TRBJ2-1; V: TRBV11-2; CDR3: CASSPGTSGEEQFF; DNA: TGTGCCAGCAGCCCCGGGACTAGCGGGGAGGAGCAGTTCTTC
D: TRBD1; size: -; J: TRBJ2-7; V: TRBV13; CDR3: CASSQDRDRWDEQYF; DNA: TGTGCCAGCAGCCAGGACCGGGACAGGTGGGACGAGCAGTACTTC
D: -; size: once; J: TRBJ2-4; V: TRBV28; CDR3: CASSLSQTGVDIQYF; DNA: TGTGCCAGCAGTTTATCCCAGACAGGTGTGGACATTCAGTACTTC
D: -; size: -; J: TRBJ2-3; V: TRBV6-5; CDR3: CASSYLGSTDTQYF; DNA: TGTGCCAGCAGTTATCTGGGTAGCACAGATACGCAGTATTTT
D: TRBD1; size: -; J: TRBJ2-7; V: TRBV6-1; CDR3: CASSEWGTAAYEQYF; DNA: TGTGCCAGCAGTGAATGGGGGACAGCGGCCTACGAGCAGTACTTC
D: -; size: -; J: TRBJ2-1; V: TRBV9; CDR3: CASSVRLGPYNEQFF; DNA: TGTGCCAGCAGCGTACGACTAGGTCCCTACAATGAGCAGTTCTTC
D: -; size: -; J: TRBJ1-6; V: TRBV6-5; CDR3: CASSYSGQGSSPLHF; DNA: TGTGCCAGCAGTTACTCTGGGCAGGGTAGTTCACCCCTCCACTTT
D: -; size: -; J: TRBJ2-7; V: TRBV5-4; CDR3: CASSPDLAYEQYF; DNA: TGTGCCAGCAGTCCCGATTTAGCCTACGAGCAGTACTTC
D: -; size: -; J: TRBJ2-3; V: TRBV5-1; CDR3: CASSLDLGTDTQYF; DNA: TGCGCCAGCAGCTTGGACCTAGGCACAGATACGCAGTATTTT
D: -; size: once; J: TRBJ2-5; V: TRBV6-5; CDR3: CASSSGPQETQYF; DNA: TGTGCCAGCAGTTCCGGGCCCCAAGAGACCCAGTACTTC
D: -; size: -; J: TRBJ2-7; V: TRBV11-2; CDR3: CASSLVGSYEQYF; DNA: TGTGCCAGCAGCTTAGTAGGGTCCTACGAGCAGTACTTC
D: TRBD1; size: -; J: TRBJ2-7; V: TRBV6-1; CDR3: CASSEAQTGDPSYEQYF; DNA: TGTGCCAGCAGTGAAGCCCAAACAGGGGACCCCTCCTACGAGCAGTACTTC
D: -; size: -; J: TRBJ1-5; V: TRBV9; CDR3: CASSVGGYGNQPQHF; DNA: TGTGCCAGCAGCGTAGGTGGTTATGGGAATCAGCCCCAGCATTTT
D: TRBD2; size: -; J: TRBJ2-5; V: TRBV9; CDR3: CASSVGTSGKETQYF; DNA: TGTGCCAGCAGCGTAGGGACTAGCGGGAAGGAGACCCAGTACTTC
D: TRBD2; size: -; J: TRBJ2-1; V: TRBV13; CDR3: CASSLVSGTYNEQFF; DNA: TGTGCCAGCAGCTTAGTTAGCGGGACCTACAATGAGCAGTTCTTC
D: -; size: -; J: TRBJ2-3; V: TRBV6-6; CDR3: CASSSPGQLGTDTQYF; DNA: TGTGCCAGCAGCTCCCCGGGACAACTGGGAACAGATACGCAGTATTTT
D: -; size: -; J: TRBJ2-7; V: TRBV25-1; CDR3: CASSQDGYEQYF; DNA: TGTGCCAGCAGCCAAGATGGATACGAGCAGTACTTC
D: -; size: -; J: TRBJ2-7; V: TRBV7-9; CDR3: CASSLRRGPAAYEQYF; DNA: TGTGCCAGCAGCTTACGTAGGGGCCCCGCGGCCTACGAGCAGTACTTC
D: -; size: -; J: TRBJ1-1; V: TRBV30; CDR3: CAWSPREGPEAFF; DNA: TGTGCCTGGAGCCCCAGGGAGGGGCCTGAAGCTTTCTTT
D: TRBD1; size: -; J: TRBJ1-2; V: TRBV15; CDR3: CATSREGTGYGYTF; DNA: TGTGCCACCAGCAGAGAAGGGACAGGCTATGGCTACACCTTC
D: -; size: -; J: TRBJ1-2; V: TRBV7-8; CDR3: CASSLGSGFYGYTF; DNA: TGTGCCAGCAGCCTAGGCTCGGGGTTCTATGGCTACACCTTC